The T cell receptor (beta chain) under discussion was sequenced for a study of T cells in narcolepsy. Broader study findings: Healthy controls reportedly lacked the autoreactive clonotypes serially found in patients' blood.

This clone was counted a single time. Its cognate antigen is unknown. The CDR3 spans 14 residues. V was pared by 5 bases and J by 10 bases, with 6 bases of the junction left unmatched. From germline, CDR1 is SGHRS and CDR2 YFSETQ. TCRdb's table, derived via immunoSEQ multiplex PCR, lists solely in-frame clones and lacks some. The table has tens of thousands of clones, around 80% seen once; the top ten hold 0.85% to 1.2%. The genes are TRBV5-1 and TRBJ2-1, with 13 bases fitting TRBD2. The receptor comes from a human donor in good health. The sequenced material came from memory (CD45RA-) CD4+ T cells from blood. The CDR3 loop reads CASREGLAGSEQFF. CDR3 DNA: TGCGCCAGCAGGGAGGGACTAGCGGGGAGCGAGCAGTTCTTC.